Each of the 5 T cell receptor beta chains below was sequenced from the same sample in a study of cytomegalovirus exposure and HLA in healthy donors. Vbeta (60) and Jbeta (13) primers were used in the PCR. The table came from immunoSEQ multiplex PCR; TCRdb's copy has only in-frame clones and leaves some out. Of 130,000 to 150,000 clones in the sample, approximately 80% were seen once. The material sequenced was PBMCs. The receptor set was obtained from a woman between 55 and 75 years old in good health and CMV-seropositive.

The chain recombines TRBV5-8 with TRBJ2-1; a weak D match, TRBD2 (6 bases). CDR3 length: 14 amino acids. Trimming cost V 1 base and J 7 bases, with 12 bases left between them. The germline V gene encodes CDR1 SGHTS and CDR2 YDEGEE. CDR3: CASSLREYRNEQFF. In DNA, the CDR3 is TGTGCCAGCAGCTTGCGGGAGTACAGGAATGAGCAGTTCTTC.

J is TRBJ2-4 and V is TRBV5-4; 11 bases fit TRBD1. CDR1 SGHNT and CDR2 YYREEE come from the germline V gene (reference sequence). V lost 3 bases, J lost 6 bases, and 8 bases stayed unmatched. The CDR3 loop spans 16 amino acids. CDR3 nucleotide sequence: TGTGCCAGCAGCTGGAGGGGACAGGGGGGTACAAACATTCAGTACTTC. Protein sequence: CASSWRGQGGTNIQYF. The full variable domain, its missing parts supplied by reference TRBV5-4 and TRBJ2-4, is ETGVTQSPTHLIKTRGQQVTLRCSSQSGHNTVSWYQQALGQGPQFIFQYYREEENGRGNFPPRFSGLQFPNYSSELNVNALELDDSALYLCASSWRGQGGTNIQYFGAGTRLSVL.

This chain connects TRBV4-1 to TRBJ2-1; possible D gene TRBD1, 5 bases. The V end was cut by 0 bases, the J end by 8 bases, with 14 bases between. The CDR3 is made up of 15 amino acids. The germline V gene has CDR1 MGHRA and CDR2 YSYEKL. CDR3 DNA sequence: TGCGCCAGCAGCCAAGACCCCCAGGGAAGCGATGAGCAGTTCTTC. Protein product: CASSQDPQGSDEQFF.

V gene TRBV19 combines with J gene TRBJ2-5, with D perhaps TRBD2 (6 bases). Trimming stripped 7 bases from V and 1 base from J, with 13 bases between. CDR1 and CDR2 from the germline V gene are LNHDA and SQIVND (reference sequence). This CDR3 contains 14 residues. CDR3 protein: CASNLGGFQETQYF. CDR3 bases: TGTGCCAGTAATCTCGGAGGGTTCCAAGAGACCCAGTACTTC.

The chain employs TRBV7-3 and TRBJ2-5, with 8 positions matching TRBD2. J lost 10 bases, V lost 0 bases, and 19 bases had no gene match. This CDR3 is built from 18 residues. Germline lookup yields CDR1 SGHTA and CDR2 FQGTGA. Written as DNA, the CDR3 is TGTGCCAGCAGCTTAACGGGGGCCGCCGCGGGCGGGGGGACGGTCCAGTACTTC. This translates into CASSLTGAAAGGGTVQYF.